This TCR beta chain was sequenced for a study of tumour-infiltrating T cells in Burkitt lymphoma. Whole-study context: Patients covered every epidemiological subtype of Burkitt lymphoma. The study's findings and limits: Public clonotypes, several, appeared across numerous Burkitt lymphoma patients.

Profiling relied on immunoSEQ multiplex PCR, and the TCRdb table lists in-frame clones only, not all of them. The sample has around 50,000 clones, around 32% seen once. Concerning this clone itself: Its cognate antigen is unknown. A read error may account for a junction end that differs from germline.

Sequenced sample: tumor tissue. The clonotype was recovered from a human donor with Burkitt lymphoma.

The DNA for the CDR3 is TGTGCCAGCAGCCAATTTTACCCCGGTGAAGCTTTTTTT. Protein product: CASSQFYPGEAFF. The chain couples TRBV16 to TRBJ1-1; D gene uncertain. CDR1 is KGHSY and CDR2 is FQNENV in the germline V gene. This CDR3 is built from 13 residues.